This T cell receptor (beta chain) was obtained from a study of Ad26.COV2.S vaccination and SARS-CoV-2 variants. Study observations and caveats: Across vaccine and placebo recipients, the breadth of non-spike TCRs was similar.

Regarding treatment: roughly 19 received Ad26.COV2.S at low or high dose, single or two shots; five or six received placebo; per-sample allocation not given. Collection of the samples took place on day 63 after the first injection of vaccine or placebo. Only in-frame clones appear in the TCRdb table, and some are missing; sequencing was by immunoSEQ multiplex PCR. The sample gives around 300,000 clones, about nine tenths of which show up once; around 6.4% is in the top ten. Details on this clone: No antigen is known for it.

With 4 bases removed from V and 4 bases from J, the gap between germline ends came to 19 bases. Germline CDR1 reads MDHEN; CDR2 reads SYDVKM. This CDR3 spans 16 amino acids. V usage is TRBV28 and J usage is TRBJ1-2, with D perhaps TRBD1 (6 bases). The sample in question was peripheral blood, obtained in a trial of Ad26.COV2.S vaccine versus placebo. This TCR was recovered from a person between 18 and 59 years old who received the Ad26.COV2.S COVID-19 vaccine or a placebo. The CDR3: CASSSGGRSGAYGYTF. In DNA form, the CDR3 reads TGTGCCAGCAGTTCCGGGGGGCGTTCAGGGGCCTATGGCTACACCTTC.